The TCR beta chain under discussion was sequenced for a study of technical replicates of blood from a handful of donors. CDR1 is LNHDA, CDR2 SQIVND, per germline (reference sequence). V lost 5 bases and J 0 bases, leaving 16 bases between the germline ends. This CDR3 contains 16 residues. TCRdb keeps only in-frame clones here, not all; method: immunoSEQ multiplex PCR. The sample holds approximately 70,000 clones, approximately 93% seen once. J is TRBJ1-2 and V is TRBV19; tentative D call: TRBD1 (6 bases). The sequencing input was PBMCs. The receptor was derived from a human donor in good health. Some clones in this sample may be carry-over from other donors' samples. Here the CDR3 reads CASSPGGTESNYGYTF. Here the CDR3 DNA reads TGTGCCAGTAGTCCGGGGGGCACCGAATCTAACTATGGCTACACCTTC.